The 18 T cell receptor beta chains presented below share a single source sample, sequenced in a study of cytomegalovirus exposure and HLA in healthy donors. PCR was performed using 60 Vbeta and 13 Jbeta primers. TCRdb's copy holds only in-frame clones and misses some; the assay was immunoSEQ multiplex PCR. The sample consists of approximately 190,000 clones, approximately 70% of them appearing once. The specimen sequenced was PBMCs. These receptors were collected from a woman aged 25-40 years in good health and CMV-seronegative.

The chain joins TRBV7-8 to TRBJ2-7; 7 positions match TRBD1. The CDR3 covers 14 residues. Germline trimming cut 3 bases from V and 0 bases from J; bases unmatched to any gene: 2. The germline gives CDR1 SGHVS, CDR2 FQNEAQ. The DNA of the CDR3 is TGTGCCAGCAGCTTGGACAGGTACTCCTACGAGCAGTACTTC. It translates to CASSLDRYSYEQYF.

This clone was observed a handful of times. This chain uses TRBV10-3 with TRBJ1-1, with unresolved D. The length of the CDR3 is 11 residues. Germline CDR1 reads ENHRY; CDR2 reads SYGVKD. The germline V and J ends were trimmed by 8 bases and 8 bases, with 12 bases remaining between them. The CDR3 DNA sequence: TGTGCCATCGCGGATCTGCACGAAGCTTTCTTT. As protein: CAIADLHEAFF.

The CDR3 here is CASSRDRPDTQYF. The CDR3 nucleotides are TGTGCCAGCAGCCGGGACAGACCAGATACGCAGTATTTT. The rearrangement joins TRBV7-2 to TRBJ2-3; TRBD1 matches at 7 bases. The CDR3 consists of 13 residues. The V and J ends lost 5 bases and 4 bases, in that order; junction bases with no gene match: 3. Looked up from germline, CDR1 is SGHTA and CDR2 is FQGNSA.

V and J are TRBV29-1 and TRBJ2-3; 9 bases agree with TRBD1. This CDR3 is 13 amino acids long. V lost 5 bases and J lost 3; bases outside the gene matches: 3. Germline-derived CDR1 and CDR2 are SQVTM and ANQGSEA. CDR3 bases: TGCAGCGTTAGGACAGGGGCTACAGATACGCAGTATTTT. It codes for CSVRTGATDTQYF.

The chain is built from TRBV7-6 and TRBJ1-4, with D unclear. The CDR3 totals 14 residues. Germline CDR1 is SGHVS and CDR2 is FNYEAQ. The ends were cut back, 1 base at V and 5 bases at J, with 8 bases in the middle. CDR3 nucleotides: TGTGCCAGCAGCTTAGGAGGTGGAAATGAAAAACTGTTTTTT. Translated, it gives CASSLGGGNEKLFF.

V and J are TRBV4-3 and TRBJ2-1; the match to TRBD2 covers 14 bases. CDR3 length equals 15 residues. V lost 9 bases to trimming and J lost 9 bases; unmatched junction nucleotides: 10. CDR1 is LGHNA, CDR2 YSLEER, per germline. This CDR3 reads CASKAGTSGSGEQFF. CDR3 DNA: TGCGCCAGTAAAGCCGGGACTAGCGGGAGTGGTGAGCAGTTCTTC.

This clone was seen just once. The V and J genes are TRBV30 and TRBJ1-3, with 7 bases aligning to TRBD1. The CDR3 covers 16 residues. The germline CDR1 and CDR2 sequences are GTSNPN and SVGIG (reference sequence). V trimming: 0 bases; J trimming: 1 base; junction bases outside the gene matches: 6. The DNA of the CDR3 is TGTGCCTGGAGTGTGTCCCGGACAGGTTCTGGAAACACCATATATTTT. It translates to CAWSVSRTGSGNTIYF. The variable domain in full, completed from reference TRBV30 and TRBJ1-3, reads SQTIHQWPATLVQPVGSPLSLECTVEGTSNPNLYWYRQAAGRGLQLLFYSVGIGQISSEVPQNLSASRPQDRQFILSSKKLLLSDSGFYLCAWSVSRTGSGNTIYFGEGSWLTVV.

CDR3 nucleotides: TGTGCCAGCAGTTTACGAGCGGGAGGGCCCTACGAGCAGTACTTC. This sequence encodes CASSLRAGGPYEQYF. The chain has TRBV27 and TRBJ2-7, with TRBD2 matching 10 bases. Germline V lookup: CDR1 MNHEY, CDR2 SMNVEV (reference sequence). V dropped 2 bases and J dropped 2; count of bases not matched to a gene: 3. The CDR3 sequence is 15 residues long.

The V call is TRBV5-1, the J call TRBJ2-5; D may be TRBD1 (6 bases). Germline V gives CDR1 SGHRS, CDR2 YFSETQ. V lost 4 bases, J lost 2 bases, and 9 bases lay in between. The CDR3 sequence is 13 residues long. The DNA for the CDR3 is TGCGCCAGCAGCAAGGACAGTCAAGAGACCCAGTACTTC. This gives the protein CASSKDSQETQYF.

The rearrangement joins TRBV7-3 to TRBJ2-1; the match to TRBD2 covers 12 bases. The length of the CDR3 is 19 residues. Germline assignment: CDR1 SGHTA and CDR2 FQGTGA. The V gene end was trimmed by 5 bases and the J gene end by 6 bases; junction bases not matched to a gene: 17. The CDR3: CASSPNRGPLAGGGNEQFF. DNA for the CDR3: TGTGCCAGCAGCCCAAACCGGGGCCCACTAGCGGGAGGAGGCAATGAGCAGTTCTTC.

The V and J genes are TRBV19 and TRBJ1-5, with a weak D call TRBD1 (6 bases). The CDR3 totals 17 residues. V was clipped by 6 bases and J by 7 bases, with 25 bases between them. Per germline, CDR1 LNHDA and CDR2 SQIVND (reference sequence). CDR3: CASRADPTGSINQPQHF. CDR3 DNA: TGTGCCAGTAGGGCGGATCCTACAGGGAGCATCAACCAGCCCCAGCATTTT. The whole variable domain, filled in from reference TRBV19 and TRBJ1-5, reads DGGITQSPKYLFRKEGQNVTLSCEQNLNHDAMYWYRQDPGQGLRLIYYSQIVNDFQKGDIAEGYSVSREKKESFPLTVTSAQKNPTAFYLCASRADPTGSINQPQHFGDGTRLSIL.

This clone was seen a few times. The chain links TRBV7-2 to TRBJ2-7, with a tentative D call TRBD1 (6 bases). Trimming left V 1 base short and J 9 bases short, with 19 bases between. The germline V gene has CDR1 SGHTA and CDR2 FQGNSA. The CDR3 loop spans 15 amino acids. The CDR3 sequence: CASSLEGTTGSRQYF. DNA of the CDR3: TGTGCCAGCAGCTTAGAGGGGACGACAGGTTCGAGGCAGTACTTC.

The chain is built from TRBV27 and TRBJ1-3; no firm D call. The CDR3 is made up of 15 amino acids. Germline V gene lookup returns CDR1 MNHEY and CDR2 SMNVEV (reference sequence). V dropped 4 bases and J dropped 4 bases, with 14 bases sitting between them. CDR3 in amino acids: CASSYSGLRGNTIYF. CDR3 DNA sequence: TGTGCCAGCAGTTACAGTGGACTTAGAGGAAACACCATATATTTT.

V is TRBV9 and J is TRBJ2-7; D may be TRBD1 (7 bases). The germline CDR1 and CDR2 sequences are SGDLS and YYNGEE. CDR3 size: 14 residues. Trimming removed 0 bases at V and 2 bases at J, with 9 bases between. The chain's CDR3 is CASSVGRGAYEQYF. The CDR3 region has the DNA TGTGCCAGCAGCGTAGGCAGGGGGGCCTACGAGCAGTACTTC.

The V and J genes are TRBV7-9 and TRBJ1-1; D not resolved. V lost 6 bases to trimming and J lost 1 base, with 18 bases between them. Germline CDR1 is SEHNR and CDR2 is FQNEAQ (reference sequence). This CDR3 region has 16 residues. CDR3 sequence (DNA): TGTGCCAGCAGTCGGTACACACTTGGGCGGAACACTGAAGCTTTCTTT. Amino acids: CASSRYTLGRNTEAFF.

The V call is TRBV9, the J call TRBJ2-1; D may be TRBD1 (5 bases). The CDR3 is made up of 12 amino acids. Germline CDR1 and CDR2: SGDLS and YYNGEE. The ends were cut back, 4 bases at V and 7 bases at J, with 9 bases in the middle. The CDR3 protein is CASSLTGNEQFF. The CDR3 nucleotides read TGTGCCAGCAGCCTCACAGGTAATGAGCAGTTCTTC. The full variable domain, with the rest looked up from reference TRBV9 and TRBJ2-1, is DSGVTQTPKHLITATGQRVTLRCSPRSGDLSVYWYQQSLDQGLQFLIQYYNGEERAKGNILERFSAQQFPDLHSELNLSSLELGDSALYFCASSLTGNEQFFGPGTRLTVL.

The chain employs TRBV18 and TRBJ2-1; 12 bases are a match to TRBD2. Trimming cost V 1 base and J 9 bases; bases outside gene matches: 4. This CDR3 has 15 amino acids. The V gene's germline CDR1 is KGHSH and CDR2 LQKENI. The CDR3 coding sequence is TGTGCCAGCTCACCACAGTCTAGCGGGGGGGGTGAGCAGTTCTTC. Translation gives CASSPQSSGGGEQFF.

Only a few counts were recorded for this clone. This chain joins TRBV7-2 and TRBJ2-1; TRBD1 matches at 8 bases. The CDR3 runs to 14 residues. V shed 6 bases and J 5 bases; nucleotides not matched to a gene: 6. From germline, CDR1 is SGHTA and CDR2 FQGNSA. CDR3 DNA: TGTGCCAGCAGTCGGACAGGGCGGCACAATGAGCAGTTCTTC. Translated, it gives CASSRTGRHNEQFF. Supplemented by reference TRBV7-2 and TRBJ2-1, the full variable domain reads GAGVSQSPSNKVTEKGKDVELRCDPISGHTALYWYRQSLGQGLEFLIYFQGNSAPDKSGLPSDRFSAERTGGSVSTLTIQRTQQEDSAVYLCASSRTGRHNEQFFGPGTRLTVL.